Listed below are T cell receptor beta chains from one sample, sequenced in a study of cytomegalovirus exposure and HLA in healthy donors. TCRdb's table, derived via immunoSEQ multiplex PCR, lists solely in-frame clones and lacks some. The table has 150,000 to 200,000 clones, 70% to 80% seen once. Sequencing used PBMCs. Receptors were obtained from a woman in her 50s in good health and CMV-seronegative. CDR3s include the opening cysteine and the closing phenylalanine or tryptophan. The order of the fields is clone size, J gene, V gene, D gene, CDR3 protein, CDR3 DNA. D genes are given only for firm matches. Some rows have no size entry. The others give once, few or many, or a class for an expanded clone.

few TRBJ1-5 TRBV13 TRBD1 CASSLVRSRQGVATQHF TGTGCCAGCAGCTTAGTACGTTCTCGACAGGGGGTAGCGACCCAGCATTTT
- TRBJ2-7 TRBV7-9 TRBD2 CATISSGTGYEQYF TGTGCCACCATTTCGAGCGGGACTGGCTACGAGCAGTACTTC
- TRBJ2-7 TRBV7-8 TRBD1 CASSLDRFTYEQYF TGTGCCAGCAGCCTGGACAGGTTTACCTACGAGCAGTACTTC
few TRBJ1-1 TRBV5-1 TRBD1 CASSFTGTGDTEAFF TGCGCCAGCAGCTTTACCGGGACAGGGGATACTGAAGCTTTCTTT
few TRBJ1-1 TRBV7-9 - CASSLTGLNTEAFF TGTGCCAGCAGCTTAACGGGTTTGAACACTGAAGCTTTCTTT
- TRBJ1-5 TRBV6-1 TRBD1 CASRQGGYQPQHF TGTGCCAGCAGGCAGGGGGGCTATCAGCCCCAGCATTTT
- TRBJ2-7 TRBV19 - CASSTNRLSSSYEQYF TGTGCCAGTAGTACTAACCGACTATCTTCCTCCTACGAGCAGTACTTC
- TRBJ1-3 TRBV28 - CASSQPRGGTGNTIYF TGTGCCAGCAGCCAACCGAGGGGAGGGACGGGAAACACCATATATTTT
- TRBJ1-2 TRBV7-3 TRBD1 CASSRGQGNYGYTF TGTGCCAGCAGCCGCGGACAGGGGAACTATGGCTACACCTTC
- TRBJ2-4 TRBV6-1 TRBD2 CASSDWGGQYF TGTGCCAGCAGTGATTGGGGGGGGCAGTACTTC
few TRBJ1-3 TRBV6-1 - CASTSNLSGNTIYF TGTGCCAGCACTAGTAACCTCTCTGGAAACACCATATATTTT
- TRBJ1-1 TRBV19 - CASIPQGLEQGGTEAFF TGTGCCAGTATCCCCCAAGGCCTGGAACAGGGAGGGACTGAAGCTTTCTTT
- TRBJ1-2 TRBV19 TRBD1 CASSTGQGGIYGYTF TGTGCCAGTAGTACAGGACAGGGGGGCATCTATGGCTACACCTTC
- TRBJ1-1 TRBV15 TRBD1 CATSRALLQGFGTEAFF TGTGCCACCAGCAGAGCCCTACTACAGGGGTTTGGCACTGAAGCTTTCTTT
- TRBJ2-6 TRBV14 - CASSQGAGAGANVLTF TGTGCCAGCAGCCAAGGAGCAGGGGCGGGGGCCAACGTCCTGACTTTC
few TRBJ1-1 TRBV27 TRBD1 CASSFRGKGAFF TGTGCCAGCAGTTTCAGGGGGAAGGGAGCTTTCTTT
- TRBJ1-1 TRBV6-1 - CAGSPGGRNTEAFF TGTGCCGGCAGTCCGGGTGGCCGGAACACTGAAGCTTTCTTT
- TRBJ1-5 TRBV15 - CATSSVPGQPQHF TGTGCCACCAGCAGCGTCCCAGGTCAGCCCCAGCATTTT
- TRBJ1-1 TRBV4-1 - CASSQDPLANTEAFF TGCGCCAGCAGCCAAGATCCGCTAGCGAACACTGAAGCTTTCTTT
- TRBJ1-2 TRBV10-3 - CAITEGIGYGYTF TGTGCCATCACGGAGGGGATCGGCTATGGCTACACCTTC
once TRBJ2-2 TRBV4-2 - CASSRSGKLKGSTGELFF TGTGCCAGCAGCAGATCGGGGAAACTCAAGGGCAGCACCGGGGAGCTGTTTTTT
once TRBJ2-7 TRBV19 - CASSIAPGEQYF TGTGCCAGTAGTATAGCTCCGGGCGAGCAGTACTTC
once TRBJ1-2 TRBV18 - CASSPLSPTPRNYGYTF TGTGCCAGCTCACCACTGTCGCCAACGCCTAGGAACTATGGCTACACCTTC
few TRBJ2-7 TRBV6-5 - CASRMTELSWEQYF TGTGCCAGCAGGATGACAGAGCTTTCGTGGGAACAGTACTTC
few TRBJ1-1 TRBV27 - CASMRRGRNTEAFF TGTGCCAGCATGAGAAGGGGGAGGAACACTGAAGCTTTCTTT
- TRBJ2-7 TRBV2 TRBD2 CASSLAGGPYEQYF TGTGCCAGCTCACTAGCGGGGGGACCTTACGAGCAGTACTTC
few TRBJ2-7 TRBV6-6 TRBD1 CASSLDRAAYEQYF TGTGCCAGCAGTCTGGACAGGGCGGCCTACGAGCAGTACTTC